The present TCR beta chain was sequenced within a study of T cell repertoires in cytomegalovirus infection. Study overall: It was the public TCR beta signatures that indicated both CMV infection and matching HLA type.

This clonotype has more than one count but fewer than ten. Germline V gene sequence: CDR1 MNHNS, CDR2 SASEGT. This CDR3 region has 14 residues. V was clipped by 6 bases and J by 6 bases, with 15 bases between them. TCRdb recomputed calls from the reads with MiXCR, one row per CDR3 protein. The repertoire holds fewer than 550,000 distinct CDR3 sequences, around 32% seen once, with roughly 13% in the top ten. The clonotype originates from a human donor in good health (CMV status not recorded). Some clones in this sample may be carry-over from other donors' samples. Material: PBMCs. The J gene is TRBJ2-1, the V gene TRBV6-1, with D perhaps given as TRBD1 or TRBD2 (5 bases each). Written as DNA, the CDR3 is TGTGCCAGCAGGGGGACGGCGAGGGGCAATGAGCAGTTCTTC. This codes for CASRGTARGNEQFF.